This T cell receptor beta chain is drawn from a study of tissue T cells after allogeneic stem cell transplantation. Broader study findings: Few T cell clones were shared across patients, but motif clusters showed tissue-specific shared signatures. Sampling depth was limited, and the cohort was small and clinically varied.

This clone has more than one count but fewer than ten. The target antigen is unknown. The germline and genes are mouse ones. The read terminates 1 residue ahead of where the CDR3 ends, so the germline J gene completes it. The V gene's germline CDR1 is KGHPV and CDR2 FQNQEV (reference sequence). V dropped 2 bases and J dropped 4 bases, with 9 bases sitting between them. CDR3 size: 13 residues. Sequencing used immunoSEQ multiplex PCR; TCRdb keeps in-frame clones, though not all of them. Of some 7,000 clones in the sample, around 43% were seen once. Time point given: mouse harvest day 7 after allogeneic transplant. Tail vein injection delivered 10^7 T-cell-depleted bone marrow cells and 10^6 splenic CD5+ T cells. This mouse GVHD model was MHC-mismatched B6 to BALB/c, profiled day 7 or 14.

The source material was lymph node tissue. This chain connects TRBV26 to TRBJ2-7; the D gene is possibly TRBD2 (7 bases). The TCR sequence derives from a female BALB/c mouse given C57BL/6 T cells with graft-versus-host disease after an allogeneic hematopoietic cell transplant. CDR3 bases read: TGTGCCAGCAGTCTGAAGGGGGGGTATGAACAGTAC. This encodes CASSLKGGYEQY. The full-length CDR3 reads as CASSLKGGYEQYF.